This T cell receptor (beta chain) was captured in a study of Ad26.COV2.S vaccination and SARS-CoV-2 variants. Study overall: Ad26.COV2.S arm of COV1001 included the donor. Donor got 5x10^10 or 1x10^11 viral particles of Ad26.COV2.S.

This sample's treatment: some 19 received Ad26.COV2.S at low or high dose, single or two shots; several received placebo; per-sample allocation not given. Collection of samples fell on day 63 after the first vaccine or placebo injection. Losses at the gene ends were 7 bases for V and 5 bases for J; bases not matched to a gene: 8. CDR3 size: 15 residues. Germline V gives CDR1 LNHDA, CDR2 SQIVND (reference sequence). Sequencing was performed with immunoSEQ multiplex PCR; in TCRdb, only in-frame clones are kept and a portion is missing. The sample lists a few hundred thousand clones; 85% to 90% were seen once.

The material was peripheral blood, obtained in a trial of Ad26.COV2.S vaccine versus placebo. This receptor was obtained from a person between 18 and 65 years old who received the Ad26.COV2.S COVID-19 vaccine or a placebo. The chain employs TRBV19 and TRBJ2-2, with 9 bases that match TRBD1. CDR3 loop: CASTMGTGRTGELFF. The CDR3 DNA sequence: TGTGCCAGTACTATGGGGACAGGGAGAACCGGGGAGCTGTTTTTT.